Sequencing of this T cell receptor beta chain was carried out in a study of identical twins. Findings and limits, study-wide: An excess of low generation probability was shown by twin-shared out-of-frame alpha sequences. Twins showed weaker excess sharing in their beta out-of-frame sequences.

TCRdb re-derived calls from the 5' RACE reads in MiXCR, one entry per CDR3 protein. The table shows under 900,000 distinct CDR3 sequences, with 9% to 15% occurring only once. This clonotype showed up just a few times. The target antigen is unknown. The germline V gene has CDR1 ENHRY and CDR2 SYGVKD. Trimming cost V 5 bases and J 4 bases, with 20 bases left between them. This CDR3 is built from 17 residues. The same sample was also studied in work on yellow fever vaccine responses in identical twins.

Sequencing was done on a sample of PBMCs. The TCR comes from a woman under 30 in good health. The chain carries TRBV10-3 and TRBJ2-2; D is undetermined. The CDR3 is CAISPSPSAISTGELFF. CDR3 DNA: TGTGCCATCAGTCCCAGCCCCTCCGCGATAAGCACCGGGGAGCTGTTTTTT.